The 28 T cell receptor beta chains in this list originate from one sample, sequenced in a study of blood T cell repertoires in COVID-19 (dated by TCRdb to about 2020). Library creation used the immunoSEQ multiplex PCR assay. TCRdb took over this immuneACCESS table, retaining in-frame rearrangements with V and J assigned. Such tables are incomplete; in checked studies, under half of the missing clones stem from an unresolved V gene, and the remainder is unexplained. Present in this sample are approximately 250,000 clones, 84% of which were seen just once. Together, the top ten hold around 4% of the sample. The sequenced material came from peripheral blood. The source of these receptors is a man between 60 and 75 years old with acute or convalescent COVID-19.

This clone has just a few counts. This chain's CDR3 is CASTLLGGLNTEAFF. The CDR3, as DNA: TGTGCCAGTACCCTCTTGGGGGGGTTGAACACTGAAGCTTTCTTT. The chain links TRBV19 to TRBJ1-1, with D perhaps matching TRBD1 (5 bases). In germline, CDR1 is LNHDA, CDR2 SQIVND (reference sequence). V dropped 7 bases and J dropped 0 bases, with 15 bases sitting between them. The CDR3 loop spans 15 amino acids.

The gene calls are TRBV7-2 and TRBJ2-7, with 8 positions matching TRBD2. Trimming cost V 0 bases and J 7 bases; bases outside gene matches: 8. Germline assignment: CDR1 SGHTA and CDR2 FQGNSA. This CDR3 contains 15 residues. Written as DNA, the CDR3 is TGTGCCAGCAGCTTAGCTCGAGCGGGAGCAAAAGAGCAGTACTTC. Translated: CASSLARAGAKEQYF.

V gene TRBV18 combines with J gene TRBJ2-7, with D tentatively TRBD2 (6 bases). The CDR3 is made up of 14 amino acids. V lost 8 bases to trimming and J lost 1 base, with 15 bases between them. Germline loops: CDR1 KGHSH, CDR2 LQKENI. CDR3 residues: CASERAGLSYEQYF. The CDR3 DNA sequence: TGTGCCAGCGAAAGGGCGGGACTTTCCTACGAGCAGTACTTC.

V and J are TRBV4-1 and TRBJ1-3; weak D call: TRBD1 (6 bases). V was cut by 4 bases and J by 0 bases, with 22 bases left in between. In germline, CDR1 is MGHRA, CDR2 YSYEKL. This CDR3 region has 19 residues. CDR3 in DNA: TGCGCCAGCAGCCGAACAACCGAAAACAGGGCCGACTCTGGAAACACCATATATTTT. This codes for CASSRTTENRADSGNTIYF.

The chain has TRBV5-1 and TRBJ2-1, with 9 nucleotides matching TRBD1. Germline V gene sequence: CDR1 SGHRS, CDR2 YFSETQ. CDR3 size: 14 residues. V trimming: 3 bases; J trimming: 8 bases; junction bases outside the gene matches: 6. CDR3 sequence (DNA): TGCGCCAGCAGCTCCGGGACAGGGTATTATGAGCAGTTCTTC. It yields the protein CASSSGTGYYEQFF.

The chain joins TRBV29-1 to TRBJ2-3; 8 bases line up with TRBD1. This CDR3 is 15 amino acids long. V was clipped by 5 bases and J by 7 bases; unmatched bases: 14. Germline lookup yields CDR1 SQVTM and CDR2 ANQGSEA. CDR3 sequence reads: CSVLGSGTGGNTQYF. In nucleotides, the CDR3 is TGCAGCGTTTTAGGCTCCGGGACAGGAGGCAATACGCAGTATTTT.

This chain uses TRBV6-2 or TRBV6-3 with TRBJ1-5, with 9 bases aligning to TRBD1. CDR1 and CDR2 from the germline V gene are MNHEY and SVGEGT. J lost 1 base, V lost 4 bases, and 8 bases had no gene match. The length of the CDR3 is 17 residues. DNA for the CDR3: TGTGCCAGCAGTTCCGGGACAGGGAGCTCGAGCAATCAGCCCCAGCATTTT. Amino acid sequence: CASSSGTGSSSNQPQHF.

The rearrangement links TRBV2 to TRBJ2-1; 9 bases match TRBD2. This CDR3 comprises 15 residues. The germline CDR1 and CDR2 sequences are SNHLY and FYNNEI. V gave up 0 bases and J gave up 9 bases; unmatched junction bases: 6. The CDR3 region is CASSEAGGLAVEQFF. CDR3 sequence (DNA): TGTGCCAGCAGTGAAGCGGGGGGACTAGCCGTTGAGCAGTTCTTC.

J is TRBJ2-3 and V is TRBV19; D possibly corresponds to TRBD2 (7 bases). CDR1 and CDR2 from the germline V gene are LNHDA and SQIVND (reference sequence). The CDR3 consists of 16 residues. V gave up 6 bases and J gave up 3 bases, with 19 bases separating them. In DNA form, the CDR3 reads TGTGCCAGTAGCCCCGTAGGGGGGGCGCGGACAGATACGCAGTATTTT. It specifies CASSPVGGARTDTQYF.

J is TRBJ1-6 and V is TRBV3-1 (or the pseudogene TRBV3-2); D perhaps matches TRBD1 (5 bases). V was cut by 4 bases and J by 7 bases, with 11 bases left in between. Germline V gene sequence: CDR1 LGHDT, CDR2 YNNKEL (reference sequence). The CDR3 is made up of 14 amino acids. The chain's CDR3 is CASSPGGGNSPLHF. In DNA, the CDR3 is TGTGCCAGCAGCCCGGGCGGGGGGAATTCACCCCTCCACTTT.

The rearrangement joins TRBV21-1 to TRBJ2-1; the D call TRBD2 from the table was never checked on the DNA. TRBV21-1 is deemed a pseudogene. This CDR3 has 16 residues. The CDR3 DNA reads TGTGCCAGCAGCAATCGGCTAGCGGGAGGTAGCGATGAGCAGTTCTTC. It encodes CASSNRLAGGSDEQFF.

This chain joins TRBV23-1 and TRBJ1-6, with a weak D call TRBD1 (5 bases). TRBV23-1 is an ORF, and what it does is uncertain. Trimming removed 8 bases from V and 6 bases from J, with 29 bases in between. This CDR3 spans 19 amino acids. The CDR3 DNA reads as TGCGCCAGCGGTCGTCTTTCAGGGATTTCTTCGTCGGGTAATTCACCCCTCCACTTT. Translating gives CASGRLSGISSSGNSPLHF.

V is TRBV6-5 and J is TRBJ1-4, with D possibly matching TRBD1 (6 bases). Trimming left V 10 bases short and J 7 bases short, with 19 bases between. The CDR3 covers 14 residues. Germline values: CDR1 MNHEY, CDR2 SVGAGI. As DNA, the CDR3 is TGTGCCACAGACGGCGGGGGCGTTAGTGAAAAACTGTTTTTT. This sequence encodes CATDGGGVSEKLFF.

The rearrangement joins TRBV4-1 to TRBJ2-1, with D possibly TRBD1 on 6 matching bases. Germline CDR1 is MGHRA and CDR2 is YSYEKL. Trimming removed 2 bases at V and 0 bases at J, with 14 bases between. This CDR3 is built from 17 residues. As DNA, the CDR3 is TGCGCCAGCAGCCAAAATTACAGGGCCAGCTCCTACAATGAGCAGTTCTTC. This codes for CASSQNYRASSYNEQFF.

The CDR3 is CASSPINSRGSTDTQYF. CDR3 DNA sequence: TGTGCCAGCTCACCGATAAACAGCCGGGGAAGCACAGATACGCAGTATTTT. This rearrangement joins TRBV18 to TRBJ2-3; tentatively, D is TRBD2 (5 bases). The V and J ends lost 3 bases and 0 bases respectively, with 16 bases between them. The CDR3 is made up of 17 amino acids. Germline V gene data show CDR1 as KGHSH and CDR2 as LQKENI.

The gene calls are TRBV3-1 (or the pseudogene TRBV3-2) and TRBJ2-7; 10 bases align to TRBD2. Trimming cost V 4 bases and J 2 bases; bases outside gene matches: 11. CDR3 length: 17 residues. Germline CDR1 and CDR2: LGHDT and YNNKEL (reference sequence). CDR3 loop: CASSRFGTGTSAYEQYF. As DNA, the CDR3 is TGTGCCAGCAGCCGCTTTGGGACCGGGACTAGCGCCTACGAGCAGTACTTC.

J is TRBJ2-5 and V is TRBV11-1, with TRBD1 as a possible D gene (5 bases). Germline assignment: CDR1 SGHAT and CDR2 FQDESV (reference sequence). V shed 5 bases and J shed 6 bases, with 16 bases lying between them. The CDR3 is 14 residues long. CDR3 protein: CASSPVGVGKTQYF. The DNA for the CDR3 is TGTGCCAGCAGCCCGGTAGGGGTTGGAAAGACCCAGTACTTC.

In DNA, the CDR3 is TGTGCCAGCTCAGTACAAAACACCGGGGAGCTGTTTTTT. Translated, it gives CASSVQNTGELFF. V and J are TRBV18 and TRBJ2-2; no firm D call. Looked up from germline, CDR1 is KGHSH and CDR2 is LQKENI. Between the trimmed V and J ends, which lost 5 bases and 2 bases, there was a span of 6 bases. The CDR3 is 13 amino acids.

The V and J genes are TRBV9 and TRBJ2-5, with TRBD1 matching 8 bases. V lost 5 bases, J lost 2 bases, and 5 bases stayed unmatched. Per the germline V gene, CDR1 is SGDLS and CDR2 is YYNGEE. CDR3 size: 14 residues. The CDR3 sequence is CASSRQGLQETQYF. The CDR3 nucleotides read TGTGCCAGCAGTCGACAGGGGTTACAAGAGACCCAGTACTTC.

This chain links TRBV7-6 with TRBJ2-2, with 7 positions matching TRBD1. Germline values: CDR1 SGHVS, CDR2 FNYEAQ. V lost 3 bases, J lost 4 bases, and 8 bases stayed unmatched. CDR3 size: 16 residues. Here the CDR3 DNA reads TGTGCCAGCAGCTTCATGGACAGGAAATTCACCGGGGAGCTGTTTTTT. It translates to CASSFMDRKFTGELFF.

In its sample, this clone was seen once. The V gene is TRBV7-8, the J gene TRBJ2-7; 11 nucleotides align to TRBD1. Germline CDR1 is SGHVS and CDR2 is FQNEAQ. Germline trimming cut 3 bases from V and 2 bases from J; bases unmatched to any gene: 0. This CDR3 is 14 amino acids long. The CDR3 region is CASSLGQGAYEQYF. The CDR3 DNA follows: TGTGCCAGCAGCTTGGGACAGGGGGCCTACGAGCAGTACTTC.

CDR3 bases: TGCGCCAGCAGCTTGGGCGGGACAGGGGGCGGTGAGCAGTACTTC. Its protein is CASSLGGTGGGEQYF. The J gene is TRBJ2-7, the V gene TRBV5-1; the match to TRBD1 covers 12 bases. This CDR3 has 15 residues. Germline V gene data show CDR1 as SGHRS and CDR2 as YFSETQ. V lost 0 bases and J lost 7; bases outside the gene matches: 5.

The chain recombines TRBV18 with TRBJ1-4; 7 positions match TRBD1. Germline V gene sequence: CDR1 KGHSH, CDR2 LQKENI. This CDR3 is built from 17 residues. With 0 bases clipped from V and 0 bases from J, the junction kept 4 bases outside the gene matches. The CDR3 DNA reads TGTGCCAGCTCACCACCTGGGACAGCAGCAACTAATGAAAAACTGTTTTTT. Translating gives CASSPPGTAATNEKLFF. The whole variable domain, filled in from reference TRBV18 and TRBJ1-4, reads NAGVMQNPRHLVRRRGQEARLRCSPMKGHSHVYWYRQLPEEGLKFMVYLQKENIIDESGMPKERFSAEFPKEGPSILRIQQVVRGDSAAYFCASSPPGTAATNEKLFFGSGTQLSVL.

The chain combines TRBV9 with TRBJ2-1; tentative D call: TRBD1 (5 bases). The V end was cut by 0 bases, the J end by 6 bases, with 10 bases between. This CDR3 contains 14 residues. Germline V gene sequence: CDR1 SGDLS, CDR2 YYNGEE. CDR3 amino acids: CASSVETVGNEQFF. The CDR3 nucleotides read TGTGCCAGCAGCGTAGAGACAGTGGGCAATGAGCAGTTCTTC.

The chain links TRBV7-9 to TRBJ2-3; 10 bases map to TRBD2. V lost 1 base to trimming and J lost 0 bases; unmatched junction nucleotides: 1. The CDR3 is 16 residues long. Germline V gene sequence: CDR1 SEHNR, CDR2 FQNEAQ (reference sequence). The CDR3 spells CASSLGSGGSTDTQYF. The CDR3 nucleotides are TGTGCCAGCAGCTTAGGTAGCGGGGGGAGCACAGATACGCAGTATTTT.

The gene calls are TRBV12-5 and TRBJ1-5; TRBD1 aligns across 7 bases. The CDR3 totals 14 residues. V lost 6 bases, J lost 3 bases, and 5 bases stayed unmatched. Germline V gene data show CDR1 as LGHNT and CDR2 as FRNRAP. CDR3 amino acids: CASGLTGFNQPQHF. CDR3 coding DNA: TGTGCTAGTGGCCTGACAGGGTTCAATCAGCCCCAGCATTTT. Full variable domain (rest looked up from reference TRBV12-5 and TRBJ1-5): DARVTQTPRHKVTEMGQEVTMRCQPILGHNTVFWYRQTMMQGLELLAYFRNRAPLDDSGMPKDRFSAEMPDATLATLKIQPSEPRDSAVYFCASGLTGFNQPQHFGDGTRLSIL.

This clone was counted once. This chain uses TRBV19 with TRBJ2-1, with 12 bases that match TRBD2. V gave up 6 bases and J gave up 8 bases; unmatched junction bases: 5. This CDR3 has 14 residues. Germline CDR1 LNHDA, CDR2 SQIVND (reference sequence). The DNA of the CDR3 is TGTGCCAGTAGGCTAGCGGGGGGGCTTTATGAGCAGTTCTTC. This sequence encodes CASRLAGGLYEQFF.

Written as DNA, the CDR3 is TGCGCCAGCAGCTTGGTAGGTCGGGTCACAGATACGCAGTATTTT. It translates to CASSLVGRVTDTQYF. The V and J genes are TRBV5-1 and TRBJ2-3; the D is unclear. With 0 bases removed from V and 2 bases from J, the gap between germline ends came to 10 bases. The germline CDR1 and CDR2 sequences are SGHRS and YFSETQ. The CDR3 has 15 amino acids.